This T cell receptor (beta chain) stems from a study of cytomegalovirus exposure and HLA in healthy donors. Study-level background: A previous analysis identified approximately 120 million unique TCR beta sequences derived from about 180 million T cells. Study results and limitations: It emerged from a later analysis that several of the most significant clusters appeared to be linked to common viral pathogens.

The CDR3 is made up of 15 amino acids. Per germline, CDR1 SGHNT and CDR2 YYREEE (reference sequence). V dropped 1 base and J dropped 3 bases, with 13 bases sitting between them. This clone was counted between two and nine times. Its antigen is still unknown. Use of 60 Vbeta and 13 Jbeta primers characterized the PCR. Assay: immunoSEQ multiplex PCR; the TCRdb copy retains only in-frame clones and omits some. The table shows 95,000 to 150,000 clones, with approximately 15% occurring only once. The receptor was derived from a woman between 18 and 29 years old in good health and CMV-seronegative. Material for sequencing was PBMCs. The rearrangement links TRBV5-4 to TRBJ2-5; D might be TRBD2 (7 bases). CDR3 DNA sequence: TGTGCCAGCAGCTTGTCGGCGGGGGCCGAAGAGACCCAGTACTTC. Its translation: CASSLSAGAEETQYF.